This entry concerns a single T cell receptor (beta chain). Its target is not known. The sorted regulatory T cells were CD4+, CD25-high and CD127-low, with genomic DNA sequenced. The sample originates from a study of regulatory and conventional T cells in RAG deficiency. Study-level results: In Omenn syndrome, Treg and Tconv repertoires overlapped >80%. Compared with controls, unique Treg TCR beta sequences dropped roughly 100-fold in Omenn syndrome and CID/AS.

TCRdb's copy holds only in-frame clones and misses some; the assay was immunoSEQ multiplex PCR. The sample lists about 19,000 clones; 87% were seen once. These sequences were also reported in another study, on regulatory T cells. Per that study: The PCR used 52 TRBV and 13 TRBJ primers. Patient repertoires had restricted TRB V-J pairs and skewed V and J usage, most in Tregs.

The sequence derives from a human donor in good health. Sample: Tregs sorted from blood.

CDR3 DNA sequence: TGTGCCAGTACCGCAACAGGACGCCCGGGTGGTAGCTACACCTTC. This codes for CASTATGRPGGSYTF. This sequence joins TRBV19 and TRBJ1-2; D possibly corresponds to TRBD1 (5 bases). V was trimmed by 7 bases and J by 9 bases, leaving 24 bases between them. Germline loops: CDR1 LNHDA, CDR2 SQIVND (reference sequence). This CDR3 is built from 15 residues.